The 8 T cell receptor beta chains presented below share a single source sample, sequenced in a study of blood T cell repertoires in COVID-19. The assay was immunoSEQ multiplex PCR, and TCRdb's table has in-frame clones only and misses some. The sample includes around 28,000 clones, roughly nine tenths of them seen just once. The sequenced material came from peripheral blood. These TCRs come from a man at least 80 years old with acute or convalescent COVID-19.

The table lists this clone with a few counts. The CDR3 DNA reads as TGTGCCAGCAGCCAAGCTGGGGGGGTTGGGCCCCAGCATTTT. This gives the protein CASSQAGGVGPQHF. The chain carries TRBV3-1 (or the pseudogene TRBV3-2) and TRBJ1-5; D is perhaps TRBD1 (5 bases). Germline assignment: CDR1 LGHDT and CDR2 YNNKEL (reference sequence). The CDR3 is made up of 14 amino acids. The V end lost 1 base, the J end lost 9 bases, and 13 bases lay between the germline ends.

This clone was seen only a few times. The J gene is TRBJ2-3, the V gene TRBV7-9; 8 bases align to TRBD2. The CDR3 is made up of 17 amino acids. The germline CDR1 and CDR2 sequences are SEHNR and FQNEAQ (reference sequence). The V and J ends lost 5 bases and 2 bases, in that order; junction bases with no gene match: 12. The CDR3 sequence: CASSPSGSILNTDTQYF. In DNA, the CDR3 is TGTGCCAGCAGCCCCAGCGGGAGCATCTTGAACACAGATACGCAGTATTTT.

The CDR3 sequence: CASSSKETQYF. Here the CDR3 DNA reads TGTGCCAGCAGCTCAAAAGAGACCCAGTACTTC. V usage is TRBV5-5 and J usage is TRBJ2-5; D uncertain. CDR3 length equals 11 residues. V was pared by 3 bases and J by 3 bases, with 3 bases between. Per the germline V gene, CDR1 is SGHKS and CDR2 is YYEKEE (reference sequence).

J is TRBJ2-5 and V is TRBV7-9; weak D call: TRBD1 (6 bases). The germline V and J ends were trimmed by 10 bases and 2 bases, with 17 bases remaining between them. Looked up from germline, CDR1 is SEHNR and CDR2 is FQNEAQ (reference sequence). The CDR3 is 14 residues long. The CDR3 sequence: CATSGEKSQETQYF. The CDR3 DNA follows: TGTGCCACCTCAGGGGAGAAATCGCAAGAGACCCAGTACTTC.

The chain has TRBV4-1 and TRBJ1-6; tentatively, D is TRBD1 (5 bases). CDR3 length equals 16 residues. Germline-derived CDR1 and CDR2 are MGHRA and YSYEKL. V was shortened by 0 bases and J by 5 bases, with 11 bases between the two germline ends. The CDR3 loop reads CASSQDRTLNNSPLHF. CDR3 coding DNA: TGCGCCAGCAGCCAAGATCGGACACTAAATAATTCACCCCTCCACTTT.

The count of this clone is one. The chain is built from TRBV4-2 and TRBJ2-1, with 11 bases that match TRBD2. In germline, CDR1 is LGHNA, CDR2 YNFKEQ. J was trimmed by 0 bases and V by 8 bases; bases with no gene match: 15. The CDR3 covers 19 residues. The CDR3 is CASARAAGTSGSSYNEQFF. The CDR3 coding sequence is TGTGCCAGCGCCCGAGCTGCCGGGACTAGCGGAAGCTCCTACAATGAGCAGTTCTTC.

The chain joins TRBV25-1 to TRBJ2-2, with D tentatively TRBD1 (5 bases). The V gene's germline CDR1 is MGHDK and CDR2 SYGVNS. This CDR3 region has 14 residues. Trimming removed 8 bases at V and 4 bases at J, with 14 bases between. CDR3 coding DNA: TGTGCCAGCGCTGCAGGGCCGGGCACCGGGGAGCTGTTTTTT. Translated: CASAAGPGTGELFF.

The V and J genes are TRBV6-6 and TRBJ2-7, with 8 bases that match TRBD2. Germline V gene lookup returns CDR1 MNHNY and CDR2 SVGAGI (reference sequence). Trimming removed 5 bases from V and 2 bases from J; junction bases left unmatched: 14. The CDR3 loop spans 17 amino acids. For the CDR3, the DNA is TGTGCCAGCAGTCCACTCCCAGCGGGAGCTGGGACCTACGAGCAGTACTTC. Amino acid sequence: CASSPLPAGAGTYEQYF.